These 32 T cell receptor beta chains share one sample of origin, sequenced in a study of shared T cell receptors in the human thymus. Sequencing used immunoSEQ multiplex PCR; TCRdb keeps in-frame clones, though not all of them. The sample lists about 660,000 clones; 70% to 90% were seen once. This sample was also put to use in a study of human thymus T cells.

Input material: thymocytes. The receptors stem from a boy in the first two years of life with a congenital heart defect.

The rearrangement links TRBV4-1 to TRBJ2-1; a weak D match, TRBD2 (5 bases). The CDR3 runs to 14 residues. Germline CDR1 is MGHRA and CDR2 is YSYEKL. V was cut by 1 base and J by 6 bases, with 10 bases left in between. This chain's CDR3 is CASSQGRTPNEQFF. The CDR3 DNA sequence: TGCGCCAGCAGCCAAGGGCGGACTCCCAATGAGCAGTTCTTC.

The J gene is TRBJ2-1, the V gene TRBV6-4; 10 positions match TRBD1. CDR1 and CDR2 from the germline V gene are MRHNA and SNTAGT. The CDR3 runs to 15 residues. With V trimmed by 6 bases and J by 9 bases, 11 bases remained unmatched. The CDR3 bases are TGTGCCAGCAGGGCCACCCGACAGGGGGCGAGTGAGCAGTTCTTC. The encoded protein is CASRATRQGASEQFF.

The V gene is TRBV4-3, the J gene TRBJ2-3, with TRBD2 matching 9 bases. The length of the CDR3 is 15 residues. With V trimmed by 0 bases and J by 5 bases, 3 bases remained unmatched. Germline CDR1 is LGHNA and CDR2 is YSLEER. In DNA, the CDR3 is TGCGCCAGCAGCCAAGAAGGCGGGAGGGAAGATACGCAGTATTTT. As protein: CASSQEGGREDTQYF.

The genes are TRBV6-1 and TRBJ1-4; D is perhaps TRBD1 (6 bases). Between the trimmed V and J ends, which lost 6 bases and 4 bases, there was a span of 12 bases. The CDR3 covers 14 residues. The germline CDR1 and CDR2 sequences are MNHNS and SASEGT. In nucleotides, the CDR3 is TGTGCCAGCAGGCGACAGGAGAGTAATGAAAAACTGTTTTTT. Translated: CASRRQESNEKLFF.

The chain recombines TRBV6-5 with TRBJ1-2; D is unclear. Germline CDR1 and CDR2: MNHEY and SVGAGI. CDR3 length equals 15 residues. The V end lost 6 bases, the J end lost 4 bases, and 18 bases lay between the germline ends. The DNA of the CDR3 is TGTGCCAGCAGACCACGGGAGGTGGAACCCTATGGCTACACCTTC. It encodes CASRPREVEPYGYTF.

The gene calls are TRBV4-2 and TRBJ2-3; a weak D match, TRBD2 (6 bases). Trimming removed 4 bases from V and 2 bases from J, with 16 bases in between. The CDR3 runs 16 residues. From germline, CDR1 is LGHNA and CDR2 YNFKEQ. The CDR3 region is CASSPHGGAPTDTQYF. For the CDR3, the DNA is TGTGCCAGCAGCCCCCATGGCGGGGCCCCCACAGATACGCAGTATTTT.

This clone was counted between two and nine times. This chain connects TRBV27 to TRBJ2-5; 8 nucleotides align to TRBD2. This CDR3 spans 16 amino acids. CDR1 and CDR2 (germline): MNHEY, SMNVEV (reference sequence). V was pared by 1 base and J by 5 bases, with 9 bases of the junction left unmatched. CDR3 protein: CASSLLSGSFSETQYF. Written as DNA, the CDR3 is TGTGCCAGCAGTTTATTAAGCGGGAGTTTTTCGGAGACCCAGTACTTC.

J is TRBJ2-3 and V is TRBV4-2, with D unresolved. The V end lost 0 bases, the J end lost 0 bases, and 13 bases lay between the germline ends. This CDR3 contains 17 residues. The germline CDR1 and CDR2 sequences are LGHNA and YNFKEQ. CDR3 coding DNA: TGTGCCAGCAGCCAAGATATAGTACTAACTAGCACAGATACGCAGTATTTT. It codes for CASSQDIVLTSTDTQYF.

V gene TRBV28 combines with J gene TRBJ2-3; 9 nucleotides align to TRBD2. Germline-derived CDR1 and CDR2 are MDHEN and SYDVKM. The trim removed 5 bases at V and 0 bases at J, leaving 9 bases unmatched. The CDR3 runs to 17 residues. The CDR3: CASSPLSSGTSTDTQYF. The CDR3, as DNA: TGTGCCAGCAGTCCCCTTTCTAGCGGGACTAGCACAGATACGCAGTATTTT.

The chain carries TRBV6-4 and TRBJ2-1, with a tentative D call TRBD1 (6 bases). This CDR3 region has 16 residues. The V end was cut by 6 bases, the J end by 0 bases, with 15 bases between. CDR1 and CDR2 (germline): MRHNA, SNTAGT. The CDR3 DNA reads as TGTGCCAGCAGCTCCCCTGGGGGACACTCCTACAATGAGCAGTTCTTC. It translates to CASSSPGGHSYNEQFF.

V and J are TRBV12-5 and TRBJ1-5; 8 bases match TRBD1. Trimming cost V 6 bases and J 3 bases; bases outside gene matches: 7. CDR3 length equals 15 residues. From germline, CDR1 is LGHNT and CDR2 FRNRAP. The CDR3 DNA reads TGTGCTAGTGGCTCGGACAGGGAAATCAATCAGCCCCAGCATTTT. Its translation is CASGSDREINQPQHF.

CDR3 DNA: TGCGCCAGCAGCCAAGATCATATACTAGCCGCCTACAATGAGCAGTTCTTC. It translates to CASSQDHILAAYNEQFF. The chain joins TRBV4-1 to TRBJ2-1; weak D call: TRBD2 (6 bases). The CDR3 covers 17 residues. V lost 0 bases and J lost 2, with 14 bases in between. Germline V lookup: CDR1 MGHRA, CDR2 YSYEKL.

The chain joins TRBV5-8 to TRBJ1-2; 9 bases fit TRBD1. V dropped 10 bases and J dropped 4; count of bases not matched to a gene: 11. CDR1 and CDR2 from the germline V gene are SGHTS and YDEGEE. The CDR3 runs to 14 residues. The CDR3 coding sequence is TGTGCCTTTTTGGGGACAGGGCCACTCTATGGCTACACCTTC. This gives the protein CAFLGTGPLYGYTF. Supplemented by reference TRBV5-8 and TRBJ1-2, the full variable domain reads EAGVTQSPTHLIKTRGQQATLRCSPISGHTSVYWYQQALGLGLQFLLWYDEGEERNRGNFPPRFSGRQFPNYSSELNVNALELEDSALYLCAFLGTGPLYGYTFGSGTRLTVV.

The V gene is TRBV27, the J gene TRBJ2-3; TRBD1 is a possible D gene (5 bases). The V gene's germline CDR1 is MNHEY and CDR2 SMNVEV (reference sequence). CDR3 length: 18 amino acids. Trimming removed 0 bases from V and 0 bases from J, with 16 bases in between. CDR3 in amino acids: CASSLSTHQDTSTDTQYF. DNA for the CDR3: TGTGCCAGCAGTTTATCCACCCACCAGGACACTAGCACAGATACGCAGTATTTT.

The J gene is TRBJ2-5, the V gene TRBV28, with 8 nucleotides matching TRBD2. The CDR3 has 16 amino acids. The germline V gene encodes CDR1 MDHEN and CDR2 SYDVKM. Trimming cost V 4 bases and J 5 bases; bases outside gene matches: 12. DNA for the CDR3: TGTGCCAGCAGTTGCGGGCAAGCGGGAGATGGGGAGACCCAGTACTTC. As protein: CASSCGQAGDGETQYF.

This clone was counted once. J is TRBJ2-7 and V is TRBV9; D is unclear. This CDR3 spans 13 amino acids. Germline assignment: CDR1 SGDLS and CDR2 YYNGEE. V shed 0 bases and J shed 4 bases, with 8 bases lying between them. The CDR3 loop reads CASSVGARYEQYF. The CDR3 coding sequence is TGTGCCAGCAGCGTAGGGGCCCGGTACGAGCAGTACTTC.

In nucleotides, the CDR3 is TGTGCCAGCAGTGCCCTGACAGGGGGAGGCTACGAGCAGTACTTC. This translates into CASSALTGGGYEQYF. The chain uses TRBV6-1 and TRBJ2-7, with 9 bases that match TRBD1. Germline V lookup: CDR1 MNHNS, CDR2 SASEGT. The CDR3 runs to 15 residues. V lost 4 bases, J lost 3 bases, and 7 bases stayed unmatched.

The rearrangement links TRBV14 to TRBJ1-3; D not resolved. The germline V gene encodes CDR1 SGHDN and CDR2 FVKESK. V dropped 6 bases and J dropped 0 bases, with 6 bases sitting between them. This CDR3 contains 13 residues. CDR3 region: CASSASSGNTIYF. CDR3 nucleotides: TGTGCCAGCAGTGCCAGCTCTGGAAACACCATATATTTT.

The rearrangement links TRBV6-6 to TRBJ1-1, with D tentatively TRBD1 (6 bases). The germline CDR1 and CDR2 sequences are MNHNY and SVGAGI (reference sequence). V dropped 6 bases and J dropped 0 bases, with 14 bases sitting between them. The CDR3 has 15 amino acids. CDR3 DNA sequence: TGTGCCAGCAGAGAACGGGACAAGGTGAACACTGAAGCTTTCTTT. This sequence encodes CASRERDKVNTEAFF.

The CDR3 here is CASSRWGVETQYF. CDR3 bases: TGTGCCAGCAGCCGCTGGGGGGTGGAGACCCAGTACTTC. V usage is TRBV14 and J usage is TRBJ2-5; possible D gene TRBD2, 6 bases. V was shortened by 4 bases and J by 5 bases, with 11 bases between the two germline ends. Per the germline V gene, CDR1 is SGHDN and CDR2 is FVKESK. CDR3 size: 13 residues.

The chain recombines TRBV28 with TRBJ2-7; D ambiguous. The CDR3 covers 15 residues. Germline lookup yields CDR1 MDHEN and CDR2 SYDVKM. Trimming removed 5 bases from V and 4 bases from J, with 18 bases in between. CDR3 coding DNA: TGTGCCAGCAGTCCCGTATTGGGTGGGCGATACGAGCAGTACTTC. Amino acid sequence: CASSPVLGGRYEQYF. Looking up the rest from reference TRBV28 and TRBJ2-7 gives the full variable domain: DVKVTQSSRYLVKRTGEKVFLECVQDMDHENMFWYRQDPGLGLRLIYFSYDVKMKEKGDIPEGYSVSREKKERFSLILESASTNQTSMYLCASSPVLGGRYEQYFGPGTRLTVT.

The genes are TRBV11-2 and TRBJ1-1; 9 nucleotides line up with TRBD1. Germline CDR1 SGHAT, CDR2 FQNNGV. The CDR3 runs to 16 residues. Trimming cost V 4 bases and J 5 bases; bases outside gene matches: 11. CDR3 region: CASSSTDRGILTEAFF. The CDR3 DNA reads TGTGCCAGCAGCTCCACTGACAGGGGGATTCTGACTGAAGCTTTCTTT.

The CDR3, as DNA: TGTGCCAGCAGTCCGGGAGGTAAGGAGCAGTACTTC. Translating gives CASSPGGKEQYF. The chain employs TRBV6-5 and TRBJ2-7; TRBD2 matches at 7 bases. Germline CDR1 MNHEY, CDR2 SVGAGI. With V trimmed by 5 bases and J by 7 bases, 5 bases remained unmatched. This CDR3 is built from 12 residues.

The chain carries TRBV29-1 and TRBJ2-3; 11 bases match TRBD2. Germline assignment: CDR1 SQVTM and CDR2 ANQGSEA. The CDR3 sequence is 18 residues long. This chain's CDR3 is CSASTSGEGASSTDTQYF. In DNA, the CDR3 is TGCAGTGCATCGACTAGCGGGGAGGGGGCCTCTAGCACAGATACGCAGTATTTT.

CDR3: CASRPWTGLETQYF. The CDR3, as DNA: TGTGCCAGCAGACCATGGACAGGGCTAGAGACCCAGTACTTC. The rearrangement links TRBV6-5 to TRBJ2-5; 8 positions match TRBD1. J gave up 4 bases and V 6 bases, and 7 bases lay outside the gene matches. This CDR3 comprises 14 residues. Germline V CDR1 and CDR2: MNHEY, SVGAGI.

This clone was found once. The rearrangement links TRBV6-6 to TRBJ1-5, with TRBD1 identical over 7 bases. This CDR3 has 16 amino acids. The V gene end was trimmed by 2 bases and the J gene end by 6 bases; junction bases not matched to a gene: 10. Germline V gene data show CDR1 as MNHNY and CDR2 as SVGAGI (reference sequence). This CDR3 reads CASSYLSEGARQPQHF. Written as DNA, the CDR3 is TGTGCCAGCAGTTACCTCTCCGAGGGGGCGCGTCAGCCCCAGCATTTT.

V is TRBV9 and J is TRBJ2-2, with 13 bases lining up with TRBD2. The germline gives CDR1 SGDLS, CDR2 YYNGEE. Trimming removed 0 bases from V and 0 bases from J; junction bases left unmatched: 5. The CDR3 is 19 residues long. As DNA, the CDR3 is TGTGCCAGCAGCGTAGGTTCAGGGACTAGCGGGACGAACACCGGGGAGCTGTTTTTT. Protein: CASSVGSGTSGTNTGELFF.

The chain uses TRBV7-9 and TRBJ1-1; D not certain. This CDR3 region has 14 residues. Trimming left V 5 bases short and J 6 bases short, with 16 bases between. Looked up from germline, CDR1 is SEHNR and CDR2 is FQNEAQ (reference sequence). The CDR3 DNA reads as TGTGCCAGCAGCACGGGTCTTCCCCACCCTGAAGCTTTCTTT. Protein: CASSTGLPHPEAFF.

The V call is TRBV4-1, the J call TRBJ1-1, with D possibly being TRBD1 (5 bases). The CDR3 runs to 17 residues. Germline loops: CDR1 MGHRA, CDR2 YSYEKL. V lost 2 bases and J lost 1, with 17 bases in between. CDR3 region: CASSQTPLGGKNTEAFF. For the CDR3, the DNA is TGCGCCAGCAGCCAAACTCCCCTCGGGGGGAAGAACACTGAAGCTTTCTTT.

V gene TRBV9 combines with J gene TRBJ2-1; 7 positions match TRBD1. The CDR3 loop spans 15 amino acids. Germline CDR1 is SGDLS and CDR2 is YYNGEE. The trim removed 4 bases at V and 6 bases at J, leaving 10 bases unmatched. The CDR3 reads CASSSYDRAPNEQFF. CDR3 nucleotide sequence: TGTGCCAGCAGCTCCTACGACAGGGCCCCCAATGAGCAGTTCTTC.

The chain carries TRBV5-8 and TRBJ1-2; 7 bases agree with TRBD1. Trimming cost V 0 bases and J 1 base; bases outside gene matches: 9. The length of the CDR3 is 17 residues. Germline-derived CDR1 and CDR2 are SGHTS and YDEGEE. CDR3 loop: CASSLVIKGAHNYGYTF. The CDR3 DNA follows: TGTGCCAGCAGCTTGGTGATAAAGGGGGCTCATAACTATGGCTACACCTTC.

This chain connects TRBV5-6 to TRBJ1-5, with D unresolved. The CDR3 totals 14 residues. The germline gives CDR1 SGHDT, CDR2 YYEEEE. Between the trimmed V and J ends, which lost 1 base and 6 bases, there was a span of 11 bases. The CDR3 sequence is CASSLSRVVQPQHF. As DNA, the CDR3 is TGTGCCAGCAGCTTGAGCCGGGTCGTTCAGCCCCAGCATTTT.